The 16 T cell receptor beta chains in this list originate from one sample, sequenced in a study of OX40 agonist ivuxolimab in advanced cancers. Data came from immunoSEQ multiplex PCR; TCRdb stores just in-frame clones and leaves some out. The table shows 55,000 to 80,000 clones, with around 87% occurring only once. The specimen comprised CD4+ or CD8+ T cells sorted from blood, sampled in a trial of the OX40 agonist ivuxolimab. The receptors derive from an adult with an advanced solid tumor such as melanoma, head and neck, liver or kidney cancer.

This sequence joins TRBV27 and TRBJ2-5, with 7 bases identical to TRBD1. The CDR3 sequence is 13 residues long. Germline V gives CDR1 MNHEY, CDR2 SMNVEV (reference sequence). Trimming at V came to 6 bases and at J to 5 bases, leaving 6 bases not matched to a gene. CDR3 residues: CASSRQGGETQYF. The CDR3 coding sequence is TGTGCCAGCAGCAGACAGGGCGGGGAGACCCAGTACTTC.

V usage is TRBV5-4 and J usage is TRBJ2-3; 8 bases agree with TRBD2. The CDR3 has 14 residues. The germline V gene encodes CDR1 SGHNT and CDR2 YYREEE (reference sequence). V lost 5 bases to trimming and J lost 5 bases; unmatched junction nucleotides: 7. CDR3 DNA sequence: TGTGCCAGCAGTTCGGGGGGGGCAGTAGATACGCAGTATTTT. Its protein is CASSSGGAVDTQYF.

The CDR3 reads CASRSSDHYYEQYF. The CDR3, as DNA: TGTGCCAGTAGAAGTAGCGACCATTACTACGAGCAGTACTTC. The rearrangement uses TRBV19 and TRBJ2-7, with D tentatively TRBD2 (5 bases). Trimming removed 6 bases at V and 3 bases at J, with 15 bases between. Germline assignment: CDR1 LNHDA and CDR2 SQIVND (reference sequence). This CDR3 has 14 amino acids.

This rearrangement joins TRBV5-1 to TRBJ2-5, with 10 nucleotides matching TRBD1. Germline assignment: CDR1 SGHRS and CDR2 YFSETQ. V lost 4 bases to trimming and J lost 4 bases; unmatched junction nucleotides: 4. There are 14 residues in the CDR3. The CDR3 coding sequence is TGCGCCAGCAGCCGGGGGGACAGGGGAGAGACCCAGTACTTC. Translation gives CASSRGDRGETQYF.

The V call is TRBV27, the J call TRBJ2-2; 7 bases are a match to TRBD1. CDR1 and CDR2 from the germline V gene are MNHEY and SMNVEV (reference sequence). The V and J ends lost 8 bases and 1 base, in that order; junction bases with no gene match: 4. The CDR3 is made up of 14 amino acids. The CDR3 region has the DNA TGTGCCAGCTATCGACAGGGGAACACCGGGGAGCTGTTTTTT. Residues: CASYRQGNTGELFF.

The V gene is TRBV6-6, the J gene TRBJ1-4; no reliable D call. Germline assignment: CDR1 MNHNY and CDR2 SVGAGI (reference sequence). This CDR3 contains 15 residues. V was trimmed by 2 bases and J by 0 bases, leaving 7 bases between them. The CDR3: CASSYGGATNEKLFF. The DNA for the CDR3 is TGTGCCAGCAGTTACGGTGGGGCAACTAATGAAAAACTGTTTTTT.

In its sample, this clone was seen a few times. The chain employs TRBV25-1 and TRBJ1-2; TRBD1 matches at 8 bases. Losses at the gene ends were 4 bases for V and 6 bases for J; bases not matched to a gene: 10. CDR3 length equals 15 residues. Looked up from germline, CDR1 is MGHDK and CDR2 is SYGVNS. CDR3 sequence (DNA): TGTGCCAGCAGTGTCTCCCGGACAGGGAGGCATGGCTACACCTTC. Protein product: CASSVSRTGRHGYTF.

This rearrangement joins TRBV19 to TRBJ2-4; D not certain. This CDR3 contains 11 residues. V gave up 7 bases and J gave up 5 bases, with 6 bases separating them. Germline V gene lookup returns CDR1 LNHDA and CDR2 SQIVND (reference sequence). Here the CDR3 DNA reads TGTGCCAGTACAACGGAAAACATTCAGTACTTC. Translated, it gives CASTTENIQYF.

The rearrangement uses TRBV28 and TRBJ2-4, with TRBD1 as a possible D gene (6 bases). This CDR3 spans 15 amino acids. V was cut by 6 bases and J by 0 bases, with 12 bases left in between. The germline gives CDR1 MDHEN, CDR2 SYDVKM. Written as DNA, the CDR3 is TGTGCCAGCAGCTCACCCAGGGGAGCCAAAAACATTCAGTACTTC. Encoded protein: CASSSPRGAKNIQYF. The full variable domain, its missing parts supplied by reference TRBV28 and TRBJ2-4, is DVKVTQSSRYLVKRTGEKVFLECVQDMDHENMFWYRQDPGLGLRLIYFSYDVKMKEKGDIPEGYSVSREKKERFSLILESASTNQTSMYLCASSSPRGAKNIQYFGAGTRLSVL.

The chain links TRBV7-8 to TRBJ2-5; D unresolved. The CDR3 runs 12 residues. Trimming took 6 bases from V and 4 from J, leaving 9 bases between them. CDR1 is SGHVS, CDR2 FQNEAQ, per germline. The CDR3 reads CASSAQAETQYF. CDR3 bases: TGTGCCAGCAGTGCTCAGGCAGAGACCCAGTACTTC.

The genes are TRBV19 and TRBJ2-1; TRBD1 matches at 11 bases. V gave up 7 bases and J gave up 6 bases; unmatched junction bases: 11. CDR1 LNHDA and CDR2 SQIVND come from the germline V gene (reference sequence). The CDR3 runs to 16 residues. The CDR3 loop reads CASTTMFGTGGNEQFF. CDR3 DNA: TGTGCCAGTACCACAATGTTCGGGACAGGGGGCAATGAGCAGTTCTTC.

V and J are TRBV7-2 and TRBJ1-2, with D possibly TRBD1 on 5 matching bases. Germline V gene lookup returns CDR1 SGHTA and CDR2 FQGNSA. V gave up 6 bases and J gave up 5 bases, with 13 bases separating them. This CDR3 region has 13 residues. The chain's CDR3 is CASRTGTAYGYTF. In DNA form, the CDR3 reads TGTGCCAGCAGGACCGGGACGGCTTATGGCTACACCTTC. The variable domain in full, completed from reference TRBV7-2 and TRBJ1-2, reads GAGVSQSPSNKVTEKGKDVELRCDPISGHTALYWYRQSLGQGLEFLIYFQGNSAPDKSGLPSDRFSAERTGGSVSTLTIQRTQQEDSAVYLCASRTGTAYGYTFGSGTRLTVV.

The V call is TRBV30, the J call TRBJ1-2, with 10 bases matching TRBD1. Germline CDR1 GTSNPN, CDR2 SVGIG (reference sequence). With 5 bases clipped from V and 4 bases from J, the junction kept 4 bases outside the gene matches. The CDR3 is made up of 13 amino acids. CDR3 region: CAWGGQGFYGYTF. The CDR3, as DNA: TGTGCCTGGGGGGGACAGGGGTTCTATGGCTACACCTTC.

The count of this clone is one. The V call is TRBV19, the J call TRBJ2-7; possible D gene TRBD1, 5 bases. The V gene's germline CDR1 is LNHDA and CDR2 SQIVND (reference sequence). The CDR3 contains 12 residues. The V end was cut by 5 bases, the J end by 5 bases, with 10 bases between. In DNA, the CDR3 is TGTGCCAGTAGTGAGCAGGGCCACGAGCAGTACTTC. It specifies CASSEQGHEQYF.

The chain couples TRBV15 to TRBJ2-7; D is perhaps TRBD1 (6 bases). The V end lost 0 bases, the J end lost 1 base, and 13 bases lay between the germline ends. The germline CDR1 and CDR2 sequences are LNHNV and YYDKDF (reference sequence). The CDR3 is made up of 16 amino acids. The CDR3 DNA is TGTGCCACCAGCAGAGATGGGGTGGGGGCTTCCTACGAGCAGTACTTC. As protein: CATSRDGVGASYEQYF.

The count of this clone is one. Here the CDR3 DNA reads TGTGCCAGCAGTCGACAGAAGGAGACCCAGTACTTC. It specifies CASSRQKETQYF. V is TRBV7-2 and J is TRBJ2-5, with TRBD1 as a possible D gene (5 bases). The germline V gene has CDR1 SGHTA and CDR2 FQGNSA. This CDR3 is 12 amino acids long. V lost 6 bases and J 5 bases, leaving 10 bases between the germline ends.